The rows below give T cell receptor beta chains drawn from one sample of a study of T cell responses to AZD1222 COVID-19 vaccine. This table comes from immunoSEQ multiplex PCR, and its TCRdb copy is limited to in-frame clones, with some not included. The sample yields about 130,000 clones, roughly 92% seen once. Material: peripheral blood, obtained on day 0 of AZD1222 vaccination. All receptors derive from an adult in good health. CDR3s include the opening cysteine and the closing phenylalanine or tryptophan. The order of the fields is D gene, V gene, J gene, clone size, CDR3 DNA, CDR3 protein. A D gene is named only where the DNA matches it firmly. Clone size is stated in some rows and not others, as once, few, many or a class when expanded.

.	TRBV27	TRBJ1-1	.	TGTGCCAGCAGTTTACTGTGGGGATTAAAAAAAGCTTTCTTT	CASSLLWGLKKAFF
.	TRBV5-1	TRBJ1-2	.	TGCGCCAGCAGCTTGGAGGGTCAAGGGGCCTATGGCTACACCTTC	CASSLEGQGAYGYTF
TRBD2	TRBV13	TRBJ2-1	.	TGTGCCAGCAGCTTTGGGCGGGAGGGGACCTACAATGAGCAGTTCTTC	CASSFGREGTYNEQFF
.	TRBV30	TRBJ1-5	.	TGTGCCTGGAGTGTACTGGGAAGCAATCAGCCCCAGCATTTT	CAWSVLGSNQPQHF
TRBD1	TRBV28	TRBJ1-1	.	TGTGCCAGCAGTCGACAGGGATGGAGCACTGAAGCTTTCTTT	CASSRQGWSTEAFF
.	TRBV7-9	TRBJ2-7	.	TGTGCCAGCAGCCCCAGTTCAAACTCCTACGAGCAGTACTTC	CASSPSSNSYEQYF
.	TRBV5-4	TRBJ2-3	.	TGTGCCAGCAGCTCCACAGATACGCAGTATTTT	CASSSTDTQYF
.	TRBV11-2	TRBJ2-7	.	TGTGCCAGCAGCTTACAGGGGTGGCACGAGCAGTACTTC	CASSLQGWHEQYF
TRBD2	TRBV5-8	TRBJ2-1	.	TGTGCCAGCAGCCCCCTAGCGGGAGAGGACAATGAGCAGTTCTTC	CASSPLAGEDNEQFF
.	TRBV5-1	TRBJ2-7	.	TGCGCCAGCAGCTTACGGACTCTGGAGGAGTCCCACGAGCAGTACTTC	CASSLRTLEESHEQYF
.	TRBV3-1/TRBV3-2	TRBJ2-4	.	TGTGCCAGCAGCCTCGGACGCCGGGACATTCAGTACTTC	CASSLGRRDIQYF
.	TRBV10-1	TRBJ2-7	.	TGCGCCAGCAGTGCTAGATCTCTCGGCGAGCAGTACTTC	CASSARSLGEQYF
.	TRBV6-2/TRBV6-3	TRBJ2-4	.	TGTGCCAGCAGTTACGGCCGGGAGTGGGACATTCAGTACTTC	CASSYGREWDIQYF
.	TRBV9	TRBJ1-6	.	TGTGCCAGCAGCCCCCATAATAATTCACCCCTCCACTTT	CASSPHNNSPLHF
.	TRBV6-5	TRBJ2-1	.	TGTGCCAGCAGTTATAGCGGTCGAGACAATGAGCAGTTCTTC	CASSYSGRDNEQFF
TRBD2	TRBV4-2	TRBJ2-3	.	TGTGCCAGCAGCCAAGAAATTGGGCACGGACTAGCGGCAGATACGCAGTATTTT	CASSQEIGHGLAADTQYF
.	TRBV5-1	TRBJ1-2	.	TGCGCCAGCAGCTTGGCCGGGCAGAACTATGGCTACACCTTC	CASSLAGQNYGYTF
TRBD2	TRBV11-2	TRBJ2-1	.	TGTGCCAGCAGCTTAGGGGACTATCCACGCGGTAATGAGCAGTTCTTC	CASSLGDYPRGNEQFF
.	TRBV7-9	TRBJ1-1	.	TGTGCCAGCAGCTTATCAGGACTACAAGCTTTCTTT	CASSLSGLQAFF
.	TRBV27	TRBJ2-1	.	TGTGCCAGCAGTTTATTCCGTGGGAACTATGAGCAGTTCTTC	CASSLFRGNYEQFF
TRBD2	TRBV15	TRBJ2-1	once	TGTGCCACCAGCAGAGTGAGGACTAGCGGATACAATGAGCAGTTCTTC	CATSRVRTSGYNEQFF
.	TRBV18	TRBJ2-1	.	TGTGCCAGCTCACCCTCGAGGGGCTCCTACAATGAGCAGTTCTTC	CASSPSRGSYNEQFF
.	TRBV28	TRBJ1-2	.	TGTGCCAGCAGTTTTAGAGTAAGCGGAGGGTATGGCTACACCTTC	CASSFRVSGGYGYTF
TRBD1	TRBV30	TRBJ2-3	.	TGTGCCTGGGTGGGGACAGGGGGAGATACGCAGTATTTT	CAWVGTGGDTQYF
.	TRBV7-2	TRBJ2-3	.	TGTGCCAGCAGCTTTGTGGGAGCCTTCTATCGCACAGATACGCAGTATTTT	CASSFVGAFYRTDTQYF
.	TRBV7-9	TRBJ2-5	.	TGTGCCAGCAGCTTACTCCTGGCGGGGGAGACCCAGTACTTC	CASSLLLAGETQYF
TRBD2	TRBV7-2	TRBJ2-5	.	TGTGCCAGCAGCTTAAGCGGGAGGGCCCGGGAGACCCAGTACTTC	CASSLSGRARETQYF
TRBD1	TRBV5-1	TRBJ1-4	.	TGCGCCAGCACCCTTATTCAGGGGGCGGTTGAAAAACTGTTTTTT	CASTLIQGAVEKLFF
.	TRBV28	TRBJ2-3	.	TGTGCCAGCAGTGCGCGGTCCACAGATACGCAGTATTTT	CASSARSTDTQYF
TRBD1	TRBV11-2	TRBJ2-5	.	TGTGCCAGCAGCTTGGACAGGGCGATTCAAGAGACCCAGTACTTC	CASSLDRAIQETQYF
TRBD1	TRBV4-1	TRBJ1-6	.	TGCGCCAGCAGCCATCACCGGGACAGTTATAATTCACCCCTCCACTTT	CASSHHRDSYNSPLHF
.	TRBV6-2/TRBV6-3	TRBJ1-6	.	TGTGCCAGCAGTCTTACGATGATCAGGGGCTATAATTCACCCCTCCACTTT	CASSLTMIRGYNSPLHF
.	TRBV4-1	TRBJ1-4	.	TGCGCCAGCAGCCAACCTACAACTAATGAAAAACTGTTTTTT	CASSQPTTNEKLFF
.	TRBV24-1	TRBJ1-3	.	TGTGCCACCAGTGCGGGAAACACCATATATTTT	CATSAGNTIYF
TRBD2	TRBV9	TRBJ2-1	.	TGTGCCAGCAGCCCCCGGGGGGGAGGCGATGAGCAGTTCTTC	CASSPRGGGDEQFF
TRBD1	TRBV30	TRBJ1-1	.	TGTGCCTGGAGGGGACAGGGAGGGACTGAAGCTTTCTTT	CAWRGQGGTEAFF
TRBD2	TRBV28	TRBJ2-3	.	TGTGCCAGCAGTTTATCGCTAGCGGGAGGAAGTCCAGATACGCAGTATTTT	CASSLSLAGGSPDTQYF
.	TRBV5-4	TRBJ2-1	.	TGTGCCAGCAGCCGGAGGGTTGACAATGAGCAGTTCTTC	CASSRRVDNEQFF
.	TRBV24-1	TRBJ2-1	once	TGTGCCACCGGGGGCAGACACAATGAGCAGTTCTTC	CATGGRHNEQFF
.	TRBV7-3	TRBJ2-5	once	TGTGCCAGCAGCTTGGGAAAGTCCTCCCAAGAGACCCAGTACTTC	CASSLGKSSQETQYF
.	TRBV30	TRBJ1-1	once	TGTGCCTGGAGTCAGAAGGCAGAAGCTTTCTTT	CAWSQKAEAFF
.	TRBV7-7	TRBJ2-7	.	TGTGCTAGCAGCTCTGGAGGCGAGCAGTACTTC	CASSSGGEQYF
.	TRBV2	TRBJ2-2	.	TGTGCCAGCAGCGGACCTCAGGGCACCGGGGAGCTGTTTTTT	CASSGPQGTGELFF
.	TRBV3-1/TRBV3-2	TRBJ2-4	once	TGTGCCAGCAGCATGTTTACTCCCATTTGCAAAGAAAACATTCAGTACTTC	CASSMFTPICKENIQYF